The 24 T cell receptor beta chains below all came from one sample that was sequenced in a study of cytomegalovirus exposure and HLA in healthy donors. PCR involved 60 Vbeta and 13 Jbeta primers. TCRdb keeps only in-frame clones here, not all; method: immunoSEQ multiplex PCR. The sample yields over 35,000 clones, about 80% seen once. Sample: PBMCs. These receptors were taken from a man aged 25 to 40 in good health and CMV-seronegative.

This clone was seen a single time. The CDR3 loop is CASTYYEGLGYTF. The CDR3, as DNA: TGTGCCAGTACCTATTATGAGGGTTTGGGCTACACCTTC. This chain links TRBV19 with TRBJ1-2; D not resolved. V dropped 7 bases and J dropped 8 bases, with 17 bases sitting between them. Germline V lookup: CDR1 LNHDA, CDR2 SQIVND (reference sequence). The CDR3 spans 13 residues.

The chain links TRBV4-1 to TRBJ1-3; no firm D call. V was trimmed by 1 base and J by 4 bases, leaving 8 bases between them. The CDR3 spans 14 residues. The germline CDR1 and CDR2 sequences are MGHRA and YSYEKL. CDR3 bases: TGCGCCAGCAGCCAAGGAGGGTTGGGAAACACCATATATTTT. It specifies CASSQGGLGNTIYF.

This chain links TRBV6-5 with TRBJ2-7; D is unresolved. This CDR3 is 15 amino acids long. Deletions cut 0 bases from V and 2 bases from J, with 11 bases between. Per germline, CDR1 MNHEY and CDR2 SVGAGI. The CDR3 coding sequence is TGTGCCAGCAGTTACTCGATTAGTTCCGCCTACGAGCAGTACTTC. Encoded protein: CASSYSISSAYEQYF.

The V and J genes are TRBV9 and TRBJ1-4; tentative D call: TRBD1 (5 bases). Per the germline V gene, CDR1 is SGDLS and CDR2 is YYNGEE. This CDR3 has 15 residues. V lost 4 bases, J lost 7 bases, and 17 bases lay in between. The CDR3 here is CASSPSGGAREKLFF. The CDR3 bases are TGTGCCAGCAGCCCTTCGGGGGGAGCTCGTGAAAAACTGTTTTTT.

The rearrangement links TRBV6-5 to TRBJ2-1, with 8 positions matching TRBD1. Trimming cost V 5 bases and J 9 bases; bases outside gene matches: 12. The CDR3 runs to 15 residues. Per the germline V gene, CDR1 is MNHEY and CDR2 is SVGAGI. CDR3 bases: TGTGCCAGCAGTGGGTGGCAGGGGGCCCTTCGTGAGCAGTTCTTC. Its protein is CASSGWQGALREQFF.

This chain connects TRBV14 to TRBJ2-5; TRBD2 matches 10 bases. Germline loops: CDR1 SGHDN, CDR2 FVKESK. The CDR3 has 17 amino acids. J lost 1 base, V lost 3 bases, and 8 bases had no gene match. The DNA of the CDR3 is TGTGCCAGCAGCCAGGCAACGGGACTAGCGTTCCAAGAGACCCAGTACTTC. Protein sequence: CASSQATGLAFQETQYF.

The genes are TRBV7-9 and TRBJ2-7; possibly TRBD1 for D (5 bases). This CDR3 comprises 16 residues. V was trimmed by 4 bases and J by 0 bases, leaving 16 bases between them. Germline lookup yields CDR1 SEHNR and CDR2 FQNEAQ (reference sequence). CDR3 nucleotides: TGTGCCAGCAGCTCAGCCAGGGCCTCATCCTCCTACGAGCAGTACTTC. As protein: CASSSARASSSYEQYF.

The rearrangement uses TRBV5-4 and TRBJ2-2, with a possible D match to TRBD1 (6 bases). CDR1 is SGHNT, CDR2 YYREEE, per germline (reference sequence). V was clipped by 4 bases and J by 6 bases, with 16 bases between them. The CDR3 spans 15 residues. The CDR3 loop is CASSNEGDRAGELFF. The DNA of the CDR3 is TGTGCCAGCAGCAACGAGGGGGATAGGGCCGGGGAGCTGTTTTTT.

This rearrangement joins TRBV19 to TRBJ2-1; 9 nucleotides line up with TRBD2. V was clipped by 8 bases and J by 0 bases; unmatched bases: 5. The CDR3 is made up of 15 amino acids. The germline V gene encodes CDR1 LNHDA and CDR2 SQIVND (reference sequence). The DNA for the CDR3 is TGTGCCAGTGCTAGCGGGGCAAGCTCCTACAATGAGCAGTTCTTC. This translates into CASASGASSYNEQFF.

J is TRBJ2-2 and V is TRBV2; no definite D call. This CDR3 spans 13 amino acids. Germline CDR1 and CDR2: SNHLY and FYNNEI. V was cut by 8 bases and J by 6 bases, with 13 bases left in between. CDR3: CASRNPSPGELFF. The CDR3, as DNA: TGTGCCAGCCGTAACCCGAGCCCCGGGGAGCTGTTTTTT.

The rearrangement links TRBV7-9 to TRBJ1-5; maybe TRBD1 (6 bases). The CDR3 totals 16 residues. Germline CDR1 reads SEHNR; CDR2 reads FQNEAQ (reference sequence). V was shortened by 5 bases and J by 4 bases, with 18 bases between the two germline ends. This chain's CDR3 is CASSPFETGDNQPQHF. CDR3 nucleotides: TGTGCCAGCAGCCCCTTTGAGACAGGAGATAATCAGCCCCAGCATTTT.

The chain links TRBV7-9 to TRBJ2-5, with 7 bases identical to TRBD2. This CDR3 has 14 amino acids. Germline trimming cut 4 bases from V and 5 bases from J; bases unmatched to any gene: 7. Germline V CDR1 and CDR2: SEHNR, FQNEAQ (reference sequence). The CDR3 DNA sequence: TGTGCCAGCAGCTCGGGACGGGAGGAGGAGACCCAGTACTTC. Its translation: CASSSGREEETQYF.

This clone was counted once. The V and J genes are TRBV10-3 and TRBJ2-2, with 9 bases aligning to TRBD1. CDR1 ENHRY and CDR2 SYGVKD come from the germline V gene. The CDR3 is 15 residues long. Trimming took 6 bases from V and 5 from J; bases not matched to a gene: 7. The CDR3 protein is CAISPGTGKTGELFF. CDR3 DNA: TGTGCCATCAGCCCCGGGACAGGGAAAACCGGGGAGCTGTTTTTT.

The chain links TRBV4-3 to TRBJ2-3; 12 bases are shared with TRBD2. Looked up from germline, CDR1 is LGHNA and CDR2 is YSLEER. The CDR3 is 21 amino acids. V lost 4 bases to trimming and J lost 0 bases; unmatched junction nucleotides: 17. The CDR3 coding sequence is TGCGCCAGCAGCCGAGCACCGGGACTAGCGGGTTTCACCTCTAGCACAGATACGCAGTATTTT. Translated: CASSRAPGLAGFTSSTDTQYF.

This clone was recorded only once. Because the CDR3's place on the DNA is in doubt, the DNA is left out and the CDR3 is given as listed by TCRdb. The chain recombines TRBV5-1 with TRBJ2-2; the table calls TRBD1, which could not be checked here. Germline assignment: CDR1 SGHRS and CDR2 YFSETQ. The length of the CDR3 is 16 amino acids, counting both ends. CDR3 region: CASSGDRGRRAGELFF.

A single count supports this clone. This chain joins TRBV28 and TRBJ1-3; TRBD1 might be the D (5 bases). The CDR3 is 16 residues long. The germline V gene has CDR1 MDHEN and CDR2 SYDVKM. Trimming stripped 3 bases from V and 0 bases from J, with 12 bases between. The CDR3 sequence is CASSFTGSFSGNTIYF. In nucleotides, the CDR3 is TGTGCCAGCAGTTTTACAGGATCTTTCTCTGGAAACACCATATATTTT.

This chain links TRBV5-1 with TRBJ2-5; no reliable D call. The CDR3 sequence is 13 residues long. Germline V lookup: CDR1 SGHRS, CDR2 YFSETQ. The ends were cut back, 4 bases at V and 2 bases at J, with 9 bases in the middle. The CDR3 sequence: CASSRVGQETQYF. As DNA, the CDR3 is TGCGCCAGCAGCCGGGTAGGTCAAGAGACCCAGTACTTC.

This chain uses TRBV4-3 with TRBJ1-6, with TRBD1 identical over 8 bases. CDR3 length: 18 amino acids. The ends lost 2 bases at V and 0 bases at J; junction bases unmatched: 6. CDR1 and CDR2 from the germline V gene are LGHNA and YSLEER. The CDR3 nucleotides read TGCGCCAGCAGCCAATCCCAGGGGGCTAGCTCCTATAATTCACCCCTCCACTTT. Translation: CASSQSQGASSYNSPLHF.

The genes are TRBV9 and TRBJ2-3, with TRBD2 matching over 8 bases. Germline V gives CDR1 SGDLS, CDR2 YYNGEE. The CDR3 sequence is 15 residues long. The junction had 6 bases not matched to a gene; V was cut back by 4 bases and J by 2 bases. The CDR3 DNA is TGTGCCAGCAGCCCGAGCGGGAGCCTCACAGATACGCAGTATTTT. Translating gives CASSPSGSLTDTQYF.

The rearrangement uses TRBV4-2 and TRBJ1-6, with D possibly matching TRBD1 (6 bases). CDR1 and CDR2 (germline): LGHNA, YNFKEQ. There are 20 residues in the CDR3. V was clipped by 3 bases and J by 5 bases, with 26 bases between them. The CDR3 DNA reads TGTGCCAGCAGCCACGAACGGTTCAGGGGCCCAGATTCCAATAATTCACCCCTCCACTTT. Amino acids: CASSHERFRGPDSNNSPLHF.

The rearrangement uses TRBV19 and TRBJ2-2; TRBD2 matches 7 bases. The CDR3 loop spans 14 amino acids. Germline CDR1 is LNHDA and CDR2 is SQIVND (reference sequence). Losses at the gene ends were 8 bases for V and 5 bases for J; bases not matched to a gene: 8. The CDR3 nucleotides read TGTGCCAGTCTTGCACTAGCGAGAACCGGGGAGCTGTTTTTT. Translation gives CASLALARTGELFF.

The chain combines TRBV9 with TRBJ2-2, with TRBD1 identical over 10 bases. V lost 3 bases and J lost 3; bases outside the gene matches: 2. The CDR3 runs 15 residues. Looked up from germline, CDR1 is SGDLS and CDR2 is YYNGEE. For the CDR3, the DNA is TGTGCCAGCAGCGCCGGGACAGGGGACACCGGGGAGCTGTTTTTT. Translated, it gives CASSAGTGDTGELFF.

As DNA, the CDR3 is TGTGCCAGCAGATCAAACGGTCTAGCTGGTGAGCAGTTCTTC. Translation gives CASRSNGLAGEQFF. V is TRBV27 and J is TRBJ2-1, with a weak D call TRBD2 (5 bases). The CDR3 is 14 residues long. V was shortened by 6 bases and J by 9 bases, with 18 bases between the two germline ends. CDR1 MNHEY and CDR2 SMNVEV come from the germline V gene (reference sequence).

V gene TRBV6-6 combines with J gene TRBJ1-1; TRBD1 matches at 9 bases. After removal of 5 bases from V and 1 base from J, the junction contained 5 bases not matched to a gene. The CDR3 runs 15 residues. From germline, CDR1 is MNHNY and CDR2 SVGAGI (reference sequence). CDR3 bases: TGTGCCAGCAGTAGGACAGGGGCTCGGAACACTGAAGCTTTCTTT. Translation gives CASSRTGARNTEAFF.